The present entry profiles one T cell receptor beta chain with its context. Which cohort a participant joined came from the clinical history participants gave. This record comes from a study of blood T cell repertoires in COVID-19. The V end lost 1 base, the J end lost 4 bases, and 8 bases lay between the germline ends. Germline CDR1 is KGHSH and CDR2 is LQKENI. The CDR3 totals 14 residues. Profiling relied on immunoSEQ multiplex PCR, and the TCRdb table lists in-frame clones only, not all of them. Of over 200,000 clones in the sample, 70% to 85% were seen once. The sequence was collected from a man in his 60s who had recovered from COVID-19. The chain combines TRBV18 with TRBJ2-1; no clear D. Sequenced: PBMCs or T cells enriched from blood (not recorded which). The CDR3 DNA sequence: TGTGCCAGCTCACCACAAGTACAGTACAATGAGCAGTTCTTC. Amino acid sequence: CASSPQVQYNEQFF.